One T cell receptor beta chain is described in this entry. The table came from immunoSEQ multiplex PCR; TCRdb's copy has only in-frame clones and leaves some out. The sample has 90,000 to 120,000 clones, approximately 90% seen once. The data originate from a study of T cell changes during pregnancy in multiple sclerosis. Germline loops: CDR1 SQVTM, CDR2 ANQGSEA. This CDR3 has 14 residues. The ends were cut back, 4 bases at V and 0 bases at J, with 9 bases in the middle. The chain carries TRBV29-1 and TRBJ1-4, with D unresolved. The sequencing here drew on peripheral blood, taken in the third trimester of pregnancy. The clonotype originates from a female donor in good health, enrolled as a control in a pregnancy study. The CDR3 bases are TGCAGCGTTGGTATCGGGTCAACTAATGAAAAACTGTTTTTT. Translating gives CSVGIGSTNEKLFF. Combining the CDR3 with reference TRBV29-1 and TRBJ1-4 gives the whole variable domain SAVISQKPSRDICQRGTSLTIQCQVDSQVTMMFWYRQQPGQSLTLIATANQGSEATYESGFVIDKFPISRPNLTFSTLTVSNMSPEDSSIYLCSVGIGSTNEKLFFGSGTQLSVL.